The text below deals with one TCR beta chain. V gave up 6 bases and J gave up 4 bases, with 12 bases separating them. The length of the CDR3 is 14 residues. Germline loops: CDR1 PRHDT, CDR2 FYEKMQ (reference sequence). This specimen belongs to a study of blood T cell repertoires in COVID-19. Sequencing used immunoSEQ multiplex PCR; TCRdb keeps in-frame clones, though not all of them. The sample contains 300,000 to 400,000 clones, approximately 87% of which appear only once. What was sequenced was peripheral blood. This rearrangement joins TRBV13 to TRBJ1-4, with D hard to call. This receptor was taken from a woman in her 50s who had recovered from COVID-19. DNA of the CDR3: TGTGCCAGCAGAGAGGGCCGCTATAATGAAAAACTGTTTTTT. It encodes CASREGRYNEKLFF. Combining the CDR3 with reference TRBV13 and TRBJ1-4 gives the whole variable domain AAGVIQSPRHLIKEKRETATLKCYPIPRHDTVYWYQQGPGQDPQFLISFYEKMQSDKGSIPDRFSAQQFSDYHSELNMSSLELGDSALYFCASREGRYNEKLFFGSGTQLSVL.